This T cell receptor (beta chain) was documented in a study of shared clonotypes between healthy human individuals. Sequencing was performed with immunoSEQ multiplex PCR; in TCRdb, only in-frame clones are kept and a portion is missing. This table has some 790,000 clones, approximately 72% appearing once. This clone showed up just a few times. Sequenced input: memory CD4+ T cells sorted from blood. Indicated subset: CD45RA-negative fraction. This TCR was recovered from a woman aged 30 to 39 in good health.

Here the CDR3 DNA reads TGTGCCAGCTCACCTCAAACGGTCAGCTCTGAAGGTGAAGCTTTCTTT. Its translation: CASSPQTVSSEGEAFF. The chain is built from TRBV18 and TRBJ1-1, with D hard to call. Germline CDR1 and CDR2: KGHSH and LQKENI. This CDR3 spans 16 amino acids. V lost 3 bases and J lost 7, with 21 bases in between.